This TCR beta chain appears in the sequencing data of a study of blood T cell repertoires in COVID-19. Study in general: The United States, Italy and Spain provided the acute and convalescent COVID-19 samples. The cDNA or gDNA used as material had been derived from T cells, B-cell-depleted T cells, or PBMCs.

The CDR3 sequence is 15 residues long. The ends lost 3 bases at V and 0 bases at J; junction bases unmatched: 1. The germline CDR1 and CDR2 sequences are SGHVS and FNYEAQ. In the original analysis: Researchers report that nucleated cell counts were estimated from reference gene primer amplification. The protocol was immunoSEQ multiplex PCR, while the TCRdb copy is restricted to in-frame clones and leaves out a portion. V, J and clone size reflect that table, while D and trimming were determined from the DNA. The table shows 150,000 to 200,000 clones, with 85% occurring only once. Sequencing input: peripheral blood. The clonotype comes from a human donor with acute or convalescent COVID-19. The donor label of this sample is uncertain. The chain combines TRBV7-6 with TRBJ1-5, with 8 bases matching TRBD1. CDR3 sequence (DNA): TGTGCCAGCAGCTTTGGGACAGGTAGCAATCAGCCCCAGCATTTT. Translation gives CASSFGTGSNQPQHF.